This T cell receptor (beta chain) was obtained from a study of blood T cell repertoires in COVID-19. Overall study: Italy, Spain and the United States were the sources of the convalescent and acute COVID-19 samples.

Authors' methods: Researchers report that nucleated cell counts were estimated from reference gene primer amplification. Generated by immunoSEQ multiplex PCR, the TCRdb table keeps only in-frame clones and is missing some. That table gives V, J and clone size, and the DNA gave D and trimming. Of roughly 280,000 clones listed, roughly 83% are singletons. Sequencing used peripheral blood. This TCR was sampled from a man aged 60 to 69 who had recovered from COVID-19.

The CDR3, as DNA: TGTGCCAGCAGCCCCAAACATAGCGGGGGGGCGATAAGCACAGATACGCAGTATTTT. Residues: CASSPKHSGGAISTDTQYF. The chain has TRBV9 and TRBJ2-3; TRBD2 matches at 11 bases. This CDR3 comprises 19 residues. V gave up 4 bases and J gave up 0 bases; unmatched junction bases: 13. Looked up from germline, CDR1 is SGDLS and CDR2 is YYNGEE.